This T cell receptor beta chain was recorded in a study of CDR3 diversity in severe acne. The CDR3 covers 12 residues. Trimming took off 7 bases at V and 3 bases at J, with 9 bases between the two ends. The germline CDR1 and CDR2 sequences are SQVTM and ANQGSEA. TCRdb re-called the PCR reads with MiXCR, one entry per CDR3 protein. The table includes more than 85,000 distinct CDR3 sequences, less than 65% detected once. This clonotype originated in a male donor with severe acne vulgaris. The sample consisted of blood. The J gene is TRBJ2-2, the V gene TRBV29-1, with D possibly being TRBD1 or TRBD2 (5 bases each). The CDR3 DNA follows: TGCAGCGCGGGACGGCACACCGGGGAGCTGTTTTTT. This gives the protein CSAGRHTGELFF.